This TCR beta chain was recorded in a study of T-cell reconstitution after alpha-beta-depleted transplantation in children. The TCRbeta library incorporated unique molecular identifiers. TCRdb re-analysed the PCR reads in MiXCR, keeping a single row per CDR3 protein. The data contain about 340,000 distinct CDR3 sequences, over 9% of them singletons. CDR1 SEHNR and CDR2 FQNEAQ come from the germline V gene (reference sequence). This CDR3 has 17 amino acids. With 4 bases clipped from V and 0 bases from J, the junction kept 12 bases outside the gene matches. The source is a human donor who donated a stem cell graft to a child with acute lymphoblastic leukemia. The rearrangement joins TRBV7-9 to TRBJ2-7, with 7 nucleotides matching TRBD1. Source: PBMCs from the stem cell graft donor, taken from the stem cell graft. The CDR3 region has the DNA TGTGCCAGCAGCTCAACCACCCAACAGGGGCGCTCCTACGAGCAGTACTTC. This encodes CASSSTTQQGRSYEQYF.